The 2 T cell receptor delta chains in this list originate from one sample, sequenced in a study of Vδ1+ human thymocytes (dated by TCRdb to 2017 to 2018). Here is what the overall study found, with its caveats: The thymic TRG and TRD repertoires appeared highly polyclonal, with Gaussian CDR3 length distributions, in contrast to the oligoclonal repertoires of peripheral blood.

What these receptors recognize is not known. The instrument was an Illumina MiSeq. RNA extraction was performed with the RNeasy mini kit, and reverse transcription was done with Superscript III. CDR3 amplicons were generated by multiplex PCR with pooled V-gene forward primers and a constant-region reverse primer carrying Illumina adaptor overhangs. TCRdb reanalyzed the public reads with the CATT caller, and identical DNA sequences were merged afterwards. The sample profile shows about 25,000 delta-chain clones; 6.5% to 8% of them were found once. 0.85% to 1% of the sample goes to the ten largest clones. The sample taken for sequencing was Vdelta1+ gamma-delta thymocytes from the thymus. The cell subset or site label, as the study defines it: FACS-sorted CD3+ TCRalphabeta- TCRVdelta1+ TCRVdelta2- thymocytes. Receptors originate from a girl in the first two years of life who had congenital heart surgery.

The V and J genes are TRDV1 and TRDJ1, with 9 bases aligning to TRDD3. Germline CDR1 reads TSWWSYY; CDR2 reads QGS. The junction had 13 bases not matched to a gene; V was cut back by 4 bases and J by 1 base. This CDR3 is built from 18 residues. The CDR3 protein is CALGGKPKGGYLTDKLIF. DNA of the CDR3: TGTGCTCTTGGGGGGAAACCCAAGGGGGGATACCTCACCGATAAACTCATCTTT.

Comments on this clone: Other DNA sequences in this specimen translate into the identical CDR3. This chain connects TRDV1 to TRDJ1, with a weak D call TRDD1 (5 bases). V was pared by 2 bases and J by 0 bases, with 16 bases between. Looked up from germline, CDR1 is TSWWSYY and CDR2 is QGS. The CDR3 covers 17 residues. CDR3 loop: CALGELIGVANTDKLIF. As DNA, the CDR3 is TGTGCTCTTGGGGAATTAATAGGAGTCGCGAACACCGATAAACTCATCTTT.